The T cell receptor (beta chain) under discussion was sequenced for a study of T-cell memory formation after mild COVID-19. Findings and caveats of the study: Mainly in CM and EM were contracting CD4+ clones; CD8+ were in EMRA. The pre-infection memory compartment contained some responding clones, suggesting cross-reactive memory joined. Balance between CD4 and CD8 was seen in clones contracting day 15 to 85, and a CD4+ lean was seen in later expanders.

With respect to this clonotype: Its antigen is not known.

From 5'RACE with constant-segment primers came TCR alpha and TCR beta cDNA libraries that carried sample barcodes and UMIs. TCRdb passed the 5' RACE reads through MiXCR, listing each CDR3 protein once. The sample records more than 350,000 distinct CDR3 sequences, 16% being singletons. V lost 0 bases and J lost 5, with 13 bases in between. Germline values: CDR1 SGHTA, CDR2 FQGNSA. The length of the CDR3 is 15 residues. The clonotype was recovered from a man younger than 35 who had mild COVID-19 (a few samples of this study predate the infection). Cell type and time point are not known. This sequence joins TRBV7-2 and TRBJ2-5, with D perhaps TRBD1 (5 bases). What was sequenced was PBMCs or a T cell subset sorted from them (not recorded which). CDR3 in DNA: TGTGCCAGCAGCTTAGCACCAGGGTCTGGGGAGACCCAGTACTTC. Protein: CASSLAPGSGETQYF. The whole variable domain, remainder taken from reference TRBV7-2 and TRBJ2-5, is GAGVSQSPSNKVTEKGKDVELRCDPISGHTALYWYRQSLGQGLEFLIYFQGNSAPDKSGLPSDRFSAERTGGSVSTLTIQRTQQEDSAVYLCASSLAPGSGETQYFGPGTRLLVL.